Presented here are 5 T cell receptor beta chains from one specimen sequenced in a study of T cell responses to AZD1222 COVID-19 vaccine (dated by TCRdb to the early 2020s). Library prep was done by the immunoSEQ multiplex PCR assay. TCRdb limited this immuneACCESS table to in-frame rearrangements with V and J called. A share of clones is missing; checked studies link under half to unresolved V genes, and the rest is unexplained. This sample has 120,000 or so clones in its table, and more than 85% of those were observed once. Of the sample, 6% to 8.5% is held by the ten largest clones. The time point tag for this specimen amounts to: about 28 days (+/-7) after the second vaccine dose. This sample comprised peripheral blood, obtained 28 days after the second AZD1222 dose. Every receptor here comes from an adult who received the AZD1222 COVID-19 vaccine.

The chain is built from TRBV3-1 (or the pseudogene TRBV3-2) and TRBJ2-7; 8 bases agree with TRBD2. V shed 3 bases, J shed 2 bases, and the junction held 3 bases outside the gene matches. Germline V gene data show CDR1 as LGHDT and CDR2 as YNNKEL (reference sequence). CDR3 size: 14 residues. CDR3 nucleotides: TGTGCCAGCAGCCATAGCGGGAACCCCTACGAGCAGTACTTC. The encoded protein is CASSHSGNPYEQYF.

This chain uses TRBV7-9 with TRBJ1-2, with 7 bases aligning to TRBD1. Germline V gene data show CDR1 as SEHNR and CDR2 as FQNEAQ (reference sequence). This CDR3 contains 14 residues. J gave up 7 bases and V 6 bases, and 11 bases lay outside the gene matches. The CDR3, as DNA: TGTGCCAGCAGATCCGACAGGGCGAGAGGTGGCTACACCTTC. Translating it yields CASRSDRARGGYTF. The variable domain in full, completed from reference TRBV7-9 and TRBJ1-2, reads DTGVSQNPRHKITKRGQNVTFRCDPISEHNRLYWYRQTLGQGPEFLTYFQNEAQLEKSRLLSDRFSAERPKGSFSTLEIQRTEQGDSAMYLCASRSDRARGGYTFGSGTRLTVV.

The chain has TRBV2 and TRBJ2-5, with D maybe TRBD2 (6 bases). This CDR3 is 14 amino acids long. Deletions cut 2 bases from V and 0 bases from J, with 7 bases between. CDR1 is SNHLY and CDR2 is FYNNEI in the germline V gene. Written as DNA, the CDR3 is TGTGCCAGCAGTGAACAGCGGGACCAAGAGACCCAGTACTTC. Encoded protein: CASSEQRDQETQYF.

This rearrangement joins TRBV9 to TRBJ1-2, with D perhaps matching TRBD1 (5 bases). CDR3 size: 16 residues. Germline CDR1 SGDLS, CDR2 YYNGEE. V was shortened by 4 bases and J by 5 bases, with 21 bases between the two germline ends. CDR3 sequence (DNA): TGTGCCAGCAGCTCCTCGGGGGGGAGAGGGCGATATGGCTACACCTTC. Translation gives CASSSSGGRGRYGYTF.

The chain employs TRBV10-3 and TRBJ2-7; D is perhaps TRBD1 or TRBD2 (5 bases each). There are 11 residues in the CDR3. CDR1 and CDR2 from the germline V gene are ENHRY and SYGVKD. Trimming removed 0 bases from V and 12 bases from J, with 9 bases in between. The CDR3 DNA reads TGTGCCATCAGTGAGTCGGGGGTTCCGTACTTC. Protein: CAISESGVPYF.